The clone carrying this T cell receptor (beta chain) was detected a few times. Its antigen is unidentified. This sample stems from a study of molecular identifiers for immune sequencing clone quantification. Study summary: RNA from 20,000 or 100,000 naive CD8 cells was split five ways in replicates, with four sequenced.

Study results and limitations: Shared barcodes on identical TCR molecules could underestimate the sizes of highly expanded clones.

Using 10%, 30% or 50% RNA, naive CD8 libraries were derived from around 20,000 to 1,000,000 sorted cells. With listed TCR primers and previously described methods, bulk TCR libraries were prepared. TCRdb reprocessed the PCR reads with MiXCR, giving one entry per CDR3 protein. The sample includes 550,000 to 750,000 distinct CDR3 sequences, just under 20% of them seen just once. This CDR3 region has 15 residues. Germline lookup yields CDR1 MNHNS and CDR2 SASEGT. Trimming left V 3 bases short and J 6 bases short, with 18 bases between. The material sequenced was naive CD8+ T cells from blood, with Jurkat cell RNA spiked in. Subset here: FACS-sorted CD8+CD4-CCR7+CD45RA+ naive T cells. This rearrangement joins TRBV6-1 to TRBJ2-7; TRBD1 is a possible D gene (5 bases). This clonotype was obtained from a human donor in good health. Some libraries in this study had Jurkat cell RNA spiked in. CDR3 amino acids: CASSEGPGPFGEQYF. CDR3 coding DNA: TGTGCCAGCAGTGAGGGGCCCGGACCCTTTGGCGAGCAGTACTTC.